This T cell receptor (beta chain) derives from a study of blood T cell repertoires in COVID-19. Study background: Acute and convalescent COVID-19 specimens originated in the United States, Italy and Spain.

The participants were between about 18 and 90 years old and came from fewer than 25 US areas. All recovered Cohort 3 donors got two negative PCRs, got clearance, or saw symptom resolution. This CDR3 spans 13 amino acids. Deletions cut 4 bases from V and 6 bases from J, with 12 bases between. In the study's own analysis: It was from reference gene primer amplification that nucleated cell counts were estimated. Clones were sequenced by immunoSEQ multiplex PCR, and TCRdb holds only the in-frame ones, with some missing. The DNA was the basis for D and trimming; V, J and clone size are from that table. This sample has around 160,000 clones, with more than 65% found just once.

This TCR was recovered from a man aged 50 or older who had recovered from COVID-19. The V and J genes are TRBV12-3 or TRBV12-4 and TRBJ1-2; D is unclear. Sequencing was done on a sample of PBMCs or T cells enriched from blood (not recorded which). The DNA for the CDR3 is TGTGCCAGCAGTTCTCTTGGGGAGGATGGCTACACCTTC. It encodes CASSSLGEDGYTF.